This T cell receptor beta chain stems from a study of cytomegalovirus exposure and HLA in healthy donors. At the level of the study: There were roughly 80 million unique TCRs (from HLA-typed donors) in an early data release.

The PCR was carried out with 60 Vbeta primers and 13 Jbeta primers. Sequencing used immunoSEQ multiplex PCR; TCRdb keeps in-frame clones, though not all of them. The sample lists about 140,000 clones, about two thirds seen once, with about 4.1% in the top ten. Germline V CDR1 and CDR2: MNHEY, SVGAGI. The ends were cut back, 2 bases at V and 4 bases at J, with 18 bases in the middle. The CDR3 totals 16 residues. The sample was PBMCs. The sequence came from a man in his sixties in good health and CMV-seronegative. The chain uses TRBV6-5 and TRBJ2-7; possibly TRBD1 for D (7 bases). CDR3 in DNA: TGTGCCAGCAGTTACGGACAGGCTAGAGCGGGTTACGAGCAGTACTTC. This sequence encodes CASSYGQARAGYEQYF.